This T cell receptor (beta chain) originates from a study of blood T cell repertoires in COVID-19 (dated by TCRdb to between 2020 and 2021). For context, the study as a whole: Collaborator samples came from the United States, Italy and Spain and covered acute and convalescent phases of COVID-19. The repertoires were released in a freely available public database meant as a resource for research on the immune response to SARS-CoV-2. The prospective study material was composed of cDNA or gDNA derived from T cells, B-cell-depleted T cells, or PBMCs. Samples were obtained from the ongoing ImmuneRACE study (first 160 participants) and from 1,254 subjects provided by 6 global collaborators. The sample metadata nearly always contained a de-identified subject ID, COVID-19 status, age in years and sex. Where HLA class I and class II types were available, the types were taken from metadata supplied by the sample provider, not from assay-based typing. The dataset comprised deeply sampled blood TCRbeta repertoires from subjects exposed to, actively infected with, or recovered from COVID-19.

TCRbeta CDR3 regions were amplified from genomic DNA using the immunoSEQ Assay, a bias-controlled multiplex PCR. In the paper's pipeline: Nucleated cell counts per sample were estimated from amplification of reference gene primers within the assay. Sequence reads were collapsed and filtered to measure the absolute abundance of every unique TCRbeta CDR3 rearrangement. For each sample, productive Simpson clonality was calculated by taking the square root of Simpson's diversity index across productive rearrangements. Here the immuneACCESS table is served through TCRdb, limited to in-frame sequences with V and J called. Missing clones are a known gap in these copies; in checked studies unresolved V genes cover under half, and the rest lacks a known reason. That table gives V, J and clone size, and the DNA gave D and trimming. The sample table shows about 340,000 clones, and more than 75% are seen once. The ten largest clones represent roughly 3% of the sample.

Another Seattle source contributed samples from volunteer blood donors who had recovered from COVID-19. Each collaborating institution followed its own protocols to collect whole blood in K2EDTA tubes. For TCRbeta analysis, collaborators shipped samples in one of three forms: frozen whole blood, isolated PBMCs, or DNA extracted from either of those sample types. Comment on this clone: This clone's antigen is unknown. Nothing much larger sits one base from this clone, and base qualities are not available.

What the work shows at the level of the full study, not this receptor alone: The amount of clinical and demographic metadata varied by source and participant and was provided uncurated.

Sequenced material: peripheral blood. The clonotype was recovered from a woman aged 18-29 years who had recovered from COVID-19.

The bases read TGCAGCGTTGGGGGACAGCTGAGCTCCTACAATGAGCAGTTCTTC. This sequence encodes CSVGGQLSSYNEQFF. This sequence uses TRBV29-1 and TRBJ2-1; 7 bases in the junction line up with TRBD1. V loses 4 bases at its end and J loses 0 bases; junction bases beyond the gene matches: 6. The CDR3 holds 15 amino acids from the cysteine to the phenylalanine. The only DNA kept is the CDR3, 45 bases in frame from the first base. As encoded in the germline V gene, CDR1 is SQVTM while CDR2 is ANQGSEA.